This note documents a single T cell receptor beta chain sequence. The data were taken from a study of T cells after yellow fever vaccination. TCRdb reprocessed the 5' RACE reads via MiXCR and lists one record per CDR3 protein. The profile shows a few hundred thousand distinct CDR3 sequences, approximately 9% of them singletons. The ends lost 6 bases at V and 1 base at J; junction bases unmatched: 5. CDR3 length: 15 residues. CDR1 and CDR2 (germline): MDHEN, SYDVKM. This specimen was PBMCs, taken on the day of the first yellow fever vaccination. The origin of this receptor is a man aged 18-30 years who received the YFV17D yellow fever vaccine. V and J are TRBV28 and TRBJ1-5, with 8 bases identical to TRBD1. As DNA, the CDR3 is TGTGCCAGCAGGACAGGGGAGGCAAGCAATCAGCCCCAGCATTTT. Its protein product is CASRTGEASNQPQHF.